This paragraph covers one TCR beta chain sequence. Antigen unknown. Germline loops: CDR1 SGHAT, CDR2 FQNNGV. The CDR3 consists of 13 residues. The V gene lost 2 bases and the J gene lost 3 bases, with 7 bases spanning the gap. TCRdb called the reads again in MiXCR, with one record for every CDR3 protein. This table has about 270,000 distinct CDR3 sequences, around 20% appearing once. The data were taken from a study of T cell repertoires in cytomegalovirus infection. About the study: Recently identified HLA-C-restricted CMV epitopes were among the peptides used. Public signatures in TCR beta pointed to CMV infection and matching HLA type. The study, taken as a whole, reports: The ex vivo response was dominated by HLA-C-restricted CMV-specific TCR beta clonotypes.

The starting material was cultured PBMCs, obtained from culture after CMV antigen stimulation. The sequence came from a human donor in good health (CMV status not recorded). Some clones in this sample may be carry-over from other donors' samples. The chain carries TRBV11-2 and TRBJ1-1; D uncertain. This chain's CDR3 is CASSLPGYTEAFF. CDR3 bases: TGTGCCAGCAGCTTACCGGGTTACACTGAAGCTTTCTTT.